These 2 T cell receptor beta chains share one sample of origin, sequenced in a study of shared clonotypes between healthy human individuals (dated by TCRdb to 2020 to 2022). For the CD8 naive samples, CD45RO-negative cells were positively selected for CCR7, yielding a CD45RA+CCR7+ population from which TemRA cells were excluded. Library creation used the immunoSEQ multiplex PCR assay. What TCRdb holds here is the immuneACCESS table cut down to in-frame rearrangements. Part of the clones is not present; checked against another copy, under half of the missing clones reflect an unresolved V gene, and the others are unexplained. The sample table shows roughly 1,800,000 clones, and approximately 95% are seen once. 0.95% to 1.5% of the sample rests with the top ten. Sequencing used naive CD8+ T cells sorted from blood. This specimen's cell subset or site label, interpreted: CD45RA+CCR7+. These receptors all stem from a young man in good health.

The chain combines TRBV7-2 with TRBJ2-7, with D uncertain. V gave up 1 base and J gave up 5 bases, with 21 bases separating them. Germline assignment: CDR1 SGHTA and CDR2 FQGNSA. The CDR3 extends over 17 amino acids. The CDR3 loop reads CASSLVAGPSPLNEQYF. CDR3 bases: TGTGCCAGCAGCTTAGTGGCAGGTCCCTCCCCTTTGAACGAGCAGTACTTC.

The genes are TRBV4-1 and TRBJ1-1; no firm D call. The germline CDR1 and CDR2 sequences are MGHRA and YSYEKL. This CDR3 contains 13 residues. V dropped 1 base and J dropped 5 bases, with 8 bases sitting between them. The CDR3 is CASSQVGVTEAFF. The CDR3 DNA reads TGCGCCAGCAGCCAAGTCGGGGTTACTGAAGCTTTCTTT.